This entry lists 29 T cell receptor beta chains sequenced from one sample in a study of graft-versus-host responses after intestinal transplantation. TCRdb keeps only in-frame clones here, not all; method: immunoSEQ multiplex PCR. The table lists about 7,600 clones, 70% to 85% of them singletons. Both intraepithelial and lamina propria lymphocytes were released by processing graft tissue. The starting material was ileum tissue, obtained approximately 120 days after transplant. The receptors shown here come from a human patient who received an intestinal transplant, so some T cells may come from the graft donor.

This chain connects TRBV7-2 to TRBJ1-1; D gene unclear. The CDR3 extends over 12 amino acids. Germline V gene lookup returns CDR1 SGHTA and CDR2 FQGNSA. Trimming shortened V by 3 bases and J by 6 bases, and 8 bases separated the two germline ends. The CDR3 region has the DNA TGTGCCAGCAGCTTGGAAGTCGCTGAAGCTTTCTTT. Translated: CASSLEVAEAFF. The full variable domain, its missing parts supplied by reference TRBV7-2 and TRBJ1-1, is GAGVSQSPSNKVTEKGKDVELRCDPISGHTALYWYRQSLGQGLEFLIYFQGNSAPDKSGLPSDRFSAERTGGSVSTLTIQRTQQEDSAVYLCASSLEVAEAFFGQGTRLTVV.

This chain links TRBV5-1 with TRBJ1-1, with a weak D call TRBD1 (6 bases). Trimming stripped 3 bases from V and 2 bases from J, with 11 bases between. The germline CDR1 and CDR2 sequences are SGHRS and YFSETQ. The CDR3 spans 14 residues. This CDR3 is CASSSTGANTEAFF. The DNA for the CDR3 is TGCGCCAGCAGCTCGACAGGAGCCAACACTGAAGCTTTCTTT.

Comment on this clone: A read error may account for a junction end that differs from germline. CDR3 bases: TGTGCCAGCAATTTATGGGGACAGGGGCCCTACGAGCAGTACTTC. It codes for CASNLWGQGPYEQYF. The chain carries TRBV27 and TRBJ2-7, with 10 bases fitting TRBD1. The CDR3 spans 15 residues. CDR1 and CDR2 from the germline V gene are MNHEY and SMNVEV (reference sequence).

The genes are TRBV19 and TRBJ1-2; TRBD1 matches at 8 bases. Germline CDR1 reads LNHDA; CDR2 reads SQIVND (reference sequence). The CDR3 is made up of 14 amino acids. The J segment lost 2 bases and the V segment lost 5 bases, leaving 4 bases of the junction unmatched. The CDR3 region is CASSSTGVNYGYTF. CDR3 sequence (DNA): TGTGCCAGTAGTTCGACAGGGGTGAACTATGGCTACACCTTC.

This chain links TRBV19 with TRBJ1-2; D is unresolved. Between the trimmed V and J ends, which lost 7 bases and 0 bases, there was a span of 12 bases. The CDR3 has 14 residues. CDR1 LNHDA and CDR2 SQIVND come from the germline V gene (reference sequence). CDR3 coding DNA: TGTGCCAGTATTTCGGACCGCTCTAACTATGGCTACACCTTC. It codes for CASISDRSNYGYTF.

The CDR3: CASSHLASGGINTQYF. DNA of the CDR3: TGTGCCAGCAGCCATCTGGCTAGCGGGGGTATTAATACGCAGTATTTT. This rearrangement joins TRBV14 to TRBJ2-3, with 10 bases that match TRBD2. V trimming: 3 bases; J trimming: 7 bases; junction bases outside the gene matches: 10. CDR1 is SGHDN and CDR2 is FVKESK in the germline V gene. This CDR3 has 16 residues.

This chain connects TRBV15 to TRBJ2-3; tentatively, D is TRBD1 or TRBD2 (5 bases each). The V end lost 0 bases, the J end lost 6 bases, and 16 bases lay between the germline ends. There are 16 residues in the CDR3. Germline values: CDR1 LNHNV, CDR2 YYDKDF (reference sequence). The CDR3 reads CATSRDIGALGDTQYF. Written as DNA, the CDR3 is TGTGCCACCAGCAGAGATATCGGGGCTCTCGGGGATACGCAGTATTTT.

The genes are TRBV9 and TRBJ2-3; D may be TRBD1 (5 bases). Trimming shortened V by 4 bases and J by 5 bases, and 23 bases separated the two germline ends. Germline V gene lookup returns CDR1 SGDLS and CDR2 YYNGEE. CDR3 size: 17 residues. DNA of the CDR3: TGTGCCAGCAGCCCCTCAGCCGCTACGTCCGACAGAGATACGCAGTATTTT. Its protein is CASSPSAATSDRDTQYF. The entire variable domain, with the rest obtained from reference TRBV9 and TRBJ2-3, is as follows: DSGVTQTPKHLITATGQRVTLRCSPRSGDLSVYWYQQSLDQGLQFLIQYYNGEERAKGNILERFSAQQFPDLHSELNLSSLELGDSALYFCASSPSAATSDRDTQYFGPGTRLTVL.

This chain connects TRBV28 to TRBJ2-1; D is uncertain. Germline CDR1 and CDR2: MDHEN and SYDVKM. Trimming stripped 2 bases from V and 2 bases from J, with 7 bases between. CDR3 length: 14 amino acids. As DNA, the CDR3 is TGTGCCAGCAGTTTAGAACAGACCTACAATGAGCAGTTCTTC. Amino acids: CASSLEQTYNEQFF.

V and J are TRBV29-1 and TRBJ1-4; D is unresolved. V dropped 4 bases and J dropped 3 bases, with 9 bases sitting between them. Germline V gene data show CDR1 as SQVTM and CDR2 as ANQGSEA. CDR3 length: 13 residues. CDR3 bases: TGCAGCGTTGGGAGGGCAGCTAATGAAAAACTGTTTTTT. It translates to CSVGRAANEKLFF.

Only one count was recorded for this clone. The V gene is TRBV5-4, the J gene TRBJ1-6; D might be TRBD1 (6 bases). The CDR3 has 15 amino acids. The germline gives CDR1 SGHNT, CDR2 YYREEE (reference sequence). V lost 3 bases and J 3 bases, leaving 10 bases between the germline ends. The CDR3 loop is CASSYTGNYNSPLHF. CDR3 DNA: TGTGCCAGCAGCTATACAGGGAACTATAATTCACCCCTCCACTTT.

J is TRBJ1-1 and V is TRBV19; D is perhaps TRBD1 (6 bases). V was clipped by 11 bases and J by 3 bases, with 13 bases between them. The CDR3 runs to 12 residues. Germline V gives CDR1 LNHDA, CDR2 SQIVND (reference sequence). The CDR3 loop reads CAASQGHTEAFF. The CDR3 nucleotides are TGTGCCGCTTCTCAGGGGCACACTGAAGCTTTCTTT.

The chain joins TRBV19 to TRBJ1-1, with D unclear. CDR3 length: 13 amino acids. V gave up 3 bases and J gave up 2 bases, with 7 bases separating them. Germline V gene data show CDR1 as LNHDA and CDR2 as SQIVND (reference sequence). CDR3 sequence: CASSIIDNTEAFF. The CDR3 coding sequence is TGTGCCAGTAGTATCATCGACAACACTGAAGCTTTCTTT.

The chain joins TRBV7-6 to TRBJ2-7; 8 nucleotides line up with TRBD1. Germline V gene data show CDR1 as SGHVS and CDR2 as FNYEAQ. V shed 2 bases and J 2 bases; nucleotides not matched to a gene: 2. The CDR3 covers 14 residues. The CDR3 loop reads CASSLQGAPYEQYF. CDR3 DNA: TGTGCCAGCAGCTTACAGGGGGCGCCCTACGAGCAGTACTTC.

This clone was picked up one time. The V call is TRBV5-1, the J call TRBJ2-3; TRBD1 agrees at 7 bases. The V segment lost 4 bases and the J segment 1 base; nucleotides outside the gene matches: 15. Germline-derived CDR1 and CDR2 are SGHRS and YFSETQ. The CDR3 spans 18 residues. The CDR3: CASSEGAQARSGTDTQYF. In DNA form, the CDR3 reads TGCGCCAGCAGCGAGGGGGCGCAGGCCAGGTCTGGCACAGATACGCAGTATTTT.

The V gene is TRBV14, the J gene TRBJ2-1, with D perhaps TRBD2 (6 bases). V gave up 8 bases and J gave up 8 bases, with 16 bases separating them. Looked up from germline, CDR1 is SGHDN and CDR2 is FVKESK. CDR3 length equals 13 residues. The CDR3 DNA sequence: TGTGCCAGCCAATCGACTCGGAGGGATGAGCAGTTCTTC. It translates to CASQSTRRDEQFF. The variable domain in full, with the rest retrieved from reference TRBV14 and TRBJ2-1, is EAGVTQFPSHSVIEKGQTVTLRCDPISGHDNLYWYRRVMGKEIKFLLHFVKESKQDESGMPNNRFLAERTGGTYSTLKVQPAELEDSGVYFCASQSTRRDEQFFGPGTRLTVL.

The chain joins TRBV18 to TRBJ1-6, with TRBD1 matching over 7 bases. With 8 bases clipped from V and 5 bases from J, the junction kept 6 bases outside the gene matches. Looked up from germline, CDR1 is KGHSH and CDR2 is LQKENI. CDR3 length equals 14 residues. CDR3 in amino acids: CASHQGVNNSPLHF. In nucleotides, the CDR3 is TGTGCCAGCCATCAGGGGGTAAATAATTCACCCCTCCACTTT.

The rearrangement joins TRBV5-1 to TRBJ2-7; TRBD1 aligns across 7 bases. This CDR3 is 14 amino acids long. Trimming at V came to 0 bases and at J to 5 bases, leaving 5 bases not matched to a gene. Germline CDR1 SGHRS, CDR2 YFSETQ. CDR3 DNA: TGCGCCAGCAGCTTGGGAGACAGGGTCGACGAGCAGTACTTC. Protein sequence: CASSLGDRVDEQYF.

The V gene is TRBV5-1, the J gene TRBJ1-1, with TRBD1 matching over 8 bases. This CDR3 spans 15 amino acids. CDR1 is SGHRS, CDR2 YFSETQ, per germline. V lost 3 bases and J lost 6; bases outside the gene matches: 10. CDR3 amino acids: CASSSRLGQGSEAFF. The CDR3, as DNA: TGCGCCAGCAGCTCGCGTCTAGGACAGGGTTCTGAAGCTTTCTTT.

Note on this clone: One end of the junction fails to match germline, which may point to a read error. Other DNA sequences in the same sample also yield this CDR3. The chain has TRBV2 and TRBJ1-2; weak D call: TRBD1 (6 bases). In germline, CDR1 is SNHLY, CDR2 FYNNEI. This CDR3 contains 13 residues. This CDR3 is CASSEGGDYGYTF. CDR3 sequence (DNA): TGTGCCAGCAGCGAAGGGGGGGACTATGGCTACACCTTC.

This sequence joins TRBV2 and TRBJ2-7; 9 bases map to TRBD1. Germline trimming cut 7 bases from V and 5 bases from J; bases unmatched to any gene: 9. Germline loops: CDR1 SNHLY, CDR2 FYNNEI. The CDR3 loop spans 14 amino acids. In nucleotides, the CDR3 is TGTGCCAGCACCCAGGACAGGGGCCCCCACGAGCAGTACTTC. This codes for CASTQDRGPHEQYF. Variable domain in full (rest from reference TRBV2 and TRBJ2-7): EPEVTQTPSHQVTQMGQEVILRCVPISNHLYFYWYRQILGQKVEFLVSFYNNEISEKSEIFDDQFSVERPDGSNFTLKIRSTKLEDSAMYFCASTQDRGPHEQYFGPGTRLTVT.

The rearrangement links TRBV19 to TRBJ1-5, with D perhaps matching TRBD1 (5 bases). Trimming removed 3 bases at V and 4 bases at J, with 13 bases between. The CDR3 has 15 residues. The germline V gene encodes CDR1 LNHDA and CDR2 SQIVND (reference sequence). Here the CDR3 reads CASSIRGGANQPQHF. The CDR3 DNA sequence: TGTGCCAGTAGTATTCGGGGGGGTGCAAATCAGCCCCAGCATTTT.

V and J are TRBV10-2 and TRBJ2-7; perhaps TRBD2 as D (5 bases). Germline lookup yields CDR1 WSHSY and CDR2 SAAADI. Trimming cost V 3 bases and J 8 bases, with 14 bases left between them. The CDR3 extends over 13 amino acids. CDR3 nucleotides: TGCGCCAGCAGTGACCGGGGAGTGGTACAGCAGTACTTC. Encoded protein: CASSDRGVVQQYF.

This chain links TRBV11-2 with TRBJ2-3; 9 bases line up with TRBD1. The CDR3 sequence is 15 residues long. Germline CDR1 and CDR2: SGHAT and FQNNGV. With 5 bases clipped from V and 4 bases from J, the junction kept 7 bases outside the gene matches. The CDR3 DNA reads TGTGCCAGCAGCCCTACAGGGGGCCGGGCAGATACGCAGTATTTT. It encodes CASSPTGGRADTQYF.

J is TRBJ2-5 and V is TRBV5-1; 9 positions agree with TRBD2. CDR1 and CDR2 (germline): SGHRS, YFSETQ. V shed 4 bases, J shed 3 bases, and the junction held 13 bases outside the gene matches. The length of the CDR3 is 17 residues. CDR3 protein: CASSIGLARIGKETQYF. The CDR3, as DNA: TGCGCCAGCAGCATCGGACTAGCGCGGATAGGGAAAGAGACCCAGTACTTC.

Turning to this clone: One end of the junction varies from germline; a read error may be responsible. The chain is built from TRBV6-5 and TRBJ2-7, with 7 bases identical to TRBD1. The CDR3 runs to 14 residues. Looked up from germline, CDR1 is MNHEY and CDR2 is SVGAGI. This CDR3 reads CATSKGDSVLRQYF. Written as DNA, the CDR3 is TGTGCCACCAGTAAAGGGGACAGTGTATTACGGCAGTACTTC.

The rearrangement uses TRBV15 and TRBJ2-7; D unclear. There are 14 residues in the CDR3. Germline lookup yields CDR1 LNHNV and CDR2 YYDKDF (reference sequence). The V gene lost 0 bases and the J gene lost 2 bases, with 8 bases spanning the gap. DNA of the CDR3: TGTGCCACCAGCAGAGATTACGCGGCCTACGAGCAGTACTTC. Translation: CATSRDYAAYEQYF.

As regards this clone: Distinct nucleotide sequences in the sample also encode this CDR3. The chain joins TRBV30 to TRBJ2-3; 7 bases map to TRBD2. The ends lost 5 bases at V and 2 bases at J; junction bases unmatched: 7. Germline V CDR1 and CDR2: GTSNPN, SVGIG (reference sequence). This CDR3 has 14 amino acids. The CDR3 DNA follows: TGTGCCTGGGGACGGGACTACCTCACAGATACGCAGTATTTT. This sequence encodes CAWGRDYLTDTQYF.

V gene TRBV5-1 combines with J gene TRBJ2-7, with 9 bases aligning to TRBD1. This CDR3 region has 16 residues. Germline CDR1 SGHRS, CDR2 YFSETQ. With V trimmed by 1 base and J by 4 bases, 9 bases remained unmatched. The CDR3 loop is CASSLPPGQGPYEQYF. The CDR3 DNA sequence: TGCGCCAGCAGCTTGCCGCCGGGACAGGGCCCTTACGAGCAGTACTTC.